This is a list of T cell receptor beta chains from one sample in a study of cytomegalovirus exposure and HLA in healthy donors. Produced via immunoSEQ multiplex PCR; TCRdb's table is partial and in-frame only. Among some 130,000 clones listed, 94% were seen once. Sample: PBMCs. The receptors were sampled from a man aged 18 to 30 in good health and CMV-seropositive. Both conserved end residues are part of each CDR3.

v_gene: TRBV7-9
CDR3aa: CASSLWGTGSDIQYF

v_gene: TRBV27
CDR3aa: CASSFFRAGQPQHF

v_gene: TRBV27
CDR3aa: CASSSLSRGGNTEAFF

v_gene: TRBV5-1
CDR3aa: CASSPFSEVRYGYTF

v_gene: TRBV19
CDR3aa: CASSSLSGATSYNEQFF

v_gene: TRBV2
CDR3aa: CASNEAGVAKNIQYF

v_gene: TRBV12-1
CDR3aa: CASSFSWLAGHEQYF

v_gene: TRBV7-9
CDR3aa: CASRKTVNTEAFF

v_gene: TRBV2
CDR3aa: CASSAGSLSYEQYF

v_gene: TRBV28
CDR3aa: CASSPGSYNSPLHF

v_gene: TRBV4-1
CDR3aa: CAVVGGTGELFF

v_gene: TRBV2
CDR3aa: CASSGFDLVAHGYTF

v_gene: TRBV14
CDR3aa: CASSPLTSGRDEQFF

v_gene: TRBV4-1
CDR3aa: CASSPTSDTQYF

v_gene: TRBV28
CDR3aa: CASSIDRERLDEKLFF

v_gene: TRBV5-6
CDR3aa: CASSSRGQGSYEQYF